Listed here is a single T cell receptor beta chain. The Seattle patients, enrolled during active infection, were followed longitudinally. Original methodology: From reference gene primer amplification, estimates of nucleated cell counts were derived. Data came from immunoSEQ multiplex PCR; TCRdb stores just in-frame clones and leaves some out. From that table come the V and J calls and clone size; the DNA was used to work out D and trimming. The sample carries 150,000 or so clones, roughly 84% recorded once. This specimen belongs to a study of blood T cell repertoires in COVID-19. Overall study context: Specimens from acute and convalescent COVID-19 originated in the United States, Italy and Spain. The analysed material was cDNA or gDNA that came from T cells, B-cell-depleted T cells, or PBMCs.

Trimming stripped 4 bases from V and 8 bases from J, with 18 bases between. CDR3 size: 15 residues. CDR1 and CDR2 (germline): SGHAT, FQNNGV. V usage is TRBV11-2 and J usage is TRBJ2-1; D possibly corresponds to TRBD2 (5 bases). The receptor was isolated from a woman aged 50 to 60 with COVID-19, enrolled during active disease. The sequencing input was peripheral blood. The DNA for the CDR3 is TGTGCCAGCAGCTCCCACCCGAACGGGGTCGATGAGCAGTTCTTC. It is translated as CASSSHPNGVDEQFF.